This TCR beta chain was recorded in a study of breast tumors, draining lymph nodes, adjacent tissues. Breast cancer patients provided tissue from their axillary draining lymph nodes. TCRdb re-derived calls from the multiplex PCR reads in MiXCR, one entry per CDR3 protein. Here the sample spans around 230,000 distinct CDR3 sequences, roughly 30% being singletons. Whole-study results and caveats: Data only fit, rather than demonstrated, lymph node origin of most tumor T cells.

This clonotype has ten or more counts. The antigen remains undetermined. The CDR3 contains 14 residues. V was trimmed by 5 bases and J by 4 bases, leaving 14 bases between them. CDR1 is SEHNR, CDR2 FQNEAQ, per germline (reference sequence). The sequence derives from a female donor with breast cancer. Some clones in this sample may be carry-over from other donors' samples. The chain is built from TRBV7-9 and TRBJ2-5; D tentatively fits TRBD1 or TRBD2 (5 bases each). The specimen was axillary lymph node tissue. The CDR3 region is CASSRGQGSETQYF. As DNA, the CDR3 is TGTGCCAGCAGCCGAGGGCAGGGATCAGAGACCCAGTACTTC. Based on the CDR3 plus reference TRBV7-9 and TRBJ2-5, the full variable domain is DTGVSQNPRHKITKRGQNVTFRCDPISEHNRLYWYRQTLGQGPEFLTYFQNEAQLEKSRLLSDRFSAERPKGSFSTLEIQRTEQGDSAMYLCASSRGQGSETQYFGPGTRLLVL.